The source of this TCR beta chain is a study of blood T cell repertoires in COVID-19. Study overall: Material from acute and convalescent COVID-19 was sourced from the United States, Italy and Spain.

As handled by the study authors: Nucleated cell number was recorded as an estimate derived from reference gene primer amplification. Sequenced by immunoSEQ multiplex PCR; TCRdb stores in-frame clones only, minus some. The V and J calls and clone size come from that table; D and trimming were worked out from the DNA. The sample lists 150,000 to 160,000 clones, more than 85% occurring once. This clone was observed a few times. V was trimmed by 1 base and J by 0 bases, leaving 7 bases between them. CDR1 is SEHNR, CDR2 FQNEAQ, per germline (reference sequence). This CDR3 is 15 amino acids long. Sequences were obtained from peripheral blood. The TCR originated in an older woman with acute or convalescent COVID-19. The rearrangement links TRBV7-9 to TRBJ1-3, with D tentatively TRBD1 (5 bases). Here the CDR3 reads CASSLVQGSGNTIYF. CDR3 sequence (DNA): TGTGCCAGCAGCTTAGTCCAGGGCTCTGGAAACACCATATATTTT.